These 10 T cell receptor beta chains were all obtained from the same sample, sequenced in a study of T cell responses to AZD1222 COVID-19 vaccine. Libraries were prepared by immunoSEQ multiplex PCR; TCRdb keeps only in-frame clonotypes and omits some of them. The table lists some 150,000 clones, about 90% of them singletons, with 5.2% in the top ten. The starting material was peripheral blood, obtained on day 0 of AZD1222 vaccination. All receptors come from an adult in good health.

This sequence joins TRBV11-2 and TRBJ1-1, with D maybe TRBD1 (5 bases). Germline assignment: CDR1 SGHAT and CDR2 FQNNGV. V was trimmed by 2 bases and J by 10 bases, leaving 11 bases between them. The CDR3 consists of 12 residues. CDR3 nucleotides: TGTGCCAGCAGCTTATGGGGGAGGTTAGCTTTCTTT. Translated: CASSLWGRLAFF.

The V gene is TRBV6-2 or TRBV6-3, the J gene TRBJ2-1; tentatively, D is TRBD1 (5 bases). Germline V gene data show CDR1 as MNHEY and CDR2 as SVGEGT. The CDR3 is 13 amino acids. V lost 5 bases, J lost 6 bases, and 11 bases lay in between. The chain's CDR3 is CASSPRATNEQFF. Here the CDR3 DNA reads TGTGCCAGCAGTCCCAGGGCGACCAATGAGCAGTTCTTC.

CDR3 loop: CASSLNSRTEAFF. The CDR3 nucleotides read TGTGCCAGCAGCTTAAATTCTCGGACTGAAGCTTTCTTT. The chain recombines TRBV7-3 with TRBJ1-1; D remains unclear. From germline, CDR1 is SGHTA and CDR2 FQGTGA. The germline V and J ends were trimmed by 1 base and 5 bases, with 8 bases remaining between them. The CDR3 loop spans 13 amino acids.

This rearrangement joins TRBV28 to TRBJ1-5; a weak D match, TRBD1 (6 bases). V lost 5 bases and J lost 1, with 12 bases in between. The CDR3 runs 15 residues. Germline CDR1 reads MDHEN; CDR2 reads SYDVKM. The CDR3 loop reads CASSPLQGSNQPQHF. The CDR3 region has the DNA TGTGCCAGCAGTCCTCTACAGGGAAGCAATCAGCCCCAGCATTTT.

The V and J genes are TRBV27 and TRBJ1-5; D may be TRBD1 (6 bases). The V and J ends lost 4 bases and 5 bases respectively, with 9 bases between them. CDR1 MNHEY and CDR2 SMNVEV come from the germline V gene (reference sequence). The CDR3 extends over 13 amino acids. The CDR3 protein is CASSWNRDQPQHF. CDR3 in DNA: TGTGCCAGCAGTTGGAACAGGGATCAGCCCCAGCATTTT.

V gene TRBV15 combines with J gene TRBJ2-4; unclear D gene. This CDR3 spans 14 amino acids. With 1 base removed from V and 0 bases from J, the gap between germline ends came to 4 bases. CDR1 and CDR2 from the germline V gene are LNHNV and YYDKDF (reference sequence). The CDR3 coding sequence is TGTGCCACCAGCAGAGTACTAGCCAAAAACATTCAGTACTTC. This gives the protein CATSRVLAKNIQYF.

V gene TRBV7-3 combines with J gene TRBJ1-2; unclear D gene. The CDR3 sequence is 13 residues long. V lost 5 bases to trimming and J lost 8 bases, with 15 bases between them. CDR1 SGHTA and CDR2 FQGTGA come from the germline V gene. In DNA form, the CDR3 reads TGTGCCAGCAGCCTAGCGGAGAGGGCGGGCTACACCTTC. Protein: CASSLAERAGYTF.

The chain recombines TRBV18 with TRBJ1-4; a possible D gene is TRBD1 (6 bases). Germline V CDR1 and CDR2: KGHSH, LQKENI. Trimming shortened V by 4 bases and J by 8 bases, and 11 bases separated the two germline ends. This CDR3 comprises 13 residues. The CDR3 loop reads CASSRGRGEKLFF. CDR3 in DNA: TGTGCCAGCTCACGGGGGCGCGGCGAAAAACTGTTTTTT.

A single count supports this clone. This sequence joins TRBV7-9 and TRBJ2-7; no definite D call. The germline V gene has CDR1 SEHNR and CDR2 FQNEAQ (reference sequence). The CDR3 is made up of 14 amino acids. Trimming left V 3 bases short and J 6 bases short, with 15 bases between. The CDR3 here is CASSFPSPKAEQYF. The CDR3, as DNA: TGTGCCAGCAGCTTTCCAAGTCCTAAGGCCGAGCAGTACTTC.

The CDR3 DNA is TGTGCCAGCAGCCGGAACTCGGGGCCCTCCGGTGGTGAGACCCAGTACTTC. Translation gives CASSRNSGPSGGETQYF. The chain links TRBV7-2 to TRBJ2-5; D may match TRBD1 or TRBD2 (5 bases each). The CDR3 totals 17 residues. In germline, CDR1 is SGHTA, CDR2 FQGNSA. The ends were cut back, 5 bases at V and 5 bases at J, with 24 bases in the middle.